This TCR beta chain was captured in a study of molecular identifiers for immune sequencing clone quantification. Study-wide results and limits: Over 98% of effector molecules, but under 1% in naive cells, were held by clones with more than 20 RNA copies.

The V gene's germline CDR1 is LGHNA and CDR2 YSLEER. V lost 2 bases and J lost 3; bases outside the gene matches: 4. This CDR3 is built from 15 residues. MiXCR was run by TCRdb on the PCR reads, yielding one entry per CDR3 protein. The repertoire includes around 470,000 distinct CDR3 sequences, roughly 23% of them detected once, and around 0.84% sits in the top ten. This clonotype was recorded at least ten times. Antigen: not known. Material: naive CD8+ T cells from blood, with Jurkat cell RNA spiked in. Subset meaning: FACS-sorted CD8+CD4-CCR7+CD45RA+ naive T cells. The TCR originated in a human donor in good health. Some libraries in this study had Jurkat cell RNA spiked in. The rearrangement joins TRBV4-3 to TRBJ2-7; TRBD1 aligns across 10 bases. CDR3 sequence: CASSQTRTGGYEQYF. The CDR3 DNA follows: TGCGCCAGCAGCCAAACCAGGACAGGGGGCTACGAGCAGTACTTC.